These 10 T cell receptor beta chains share one sample of origin, sequenced in a study of T cell responses to AZD1222 COVID-19 vaccine. Libraries were prepared by immunoSEQ multiplex PCR; TCRdb keeps only in-frame clonotypes and omits some of them. This table holds over 110,000 clones, 80% to 95% found once. Here the sequenced sample was peripheral blood, taken on day 0 of AZD1222 vaccination. These receptors all come from an adult in good health.

The chain carries TRBV6-5 and TRBJ1-2; 7 positions agree with TRBD1. V lost 4 bases and J lost 4; bases outside the gene matches: 9. This CDR3 contains 15 residues. CDR1 is MNHEY, CDR2 SVGAGI, per germline. In nucleotides, the CDR3 is TGTGCCAGCAGTTTTCAACCATCAGGGGGCTATGGCTACACCTTC. Translation gives CASSFQPSGGYGYTF.

The chain joins TRBV19 to TRBJ1-6, with 8 bases that match TRBD1. CDR1 LNHDA and CDR2 SQIVND come from the germline V gene (reference sequence). The CDR3 is 15 amino acids. J lost 7 bases, V lost 6 bases, and 8 bases had no gene match. CDR3 coding DNA: TGTGCCAGTAGAGACTACAGGGGGAGAAATTCACCCCTCCACTTT. It encodes CASRDYRGRNSPLHF.

In regard to this clone: At one end, the junction sequence differs from germline, possibly due to a read error. Additional DNA sequences in this sample encode the identical CDR3. V is TRBV7-9 and J is TRBJ1-1; D is ambiguous. The length of the CDR3 is 10 residues. Looked up from germline, CDR1 is SEHNR and CDR2 is FQNEAQ (reference sequence). The CDR3 reads CASSLQEAFF. CDR3 DNA: TGTGCCAGCAGCTTACAGGAAGCCTTCTTT.

The chain has TRBV6-2 or TRBV6-3 and TRBJ2-7, with TRBD2 as a possible D gene (6 bases). Trimming removed 2 bases from V and 0 bases from J, with 8 bases in between. This CDR3 has 14 residues. The V gene's germline CDR1 is MNHEY and CDR2 SVGEGT. The CDR3 loop reads CASSYPLASYEQYF. CDR3 in DNA: TGTGCCAGCAGTTACCCACTAGCCTCCTACGAGCAGTACTTC.

In this sample, this clone turned up once. The rearrangement links TRBV4-1 to TRBJ2-1; 7 bases agree with TRBD2. The trim removed 5 bases at V and 9 bases at J, leaving 10 bases unmatched. The germline CDR1 and CDR2 sequences are MGHRA and YSYEKL. The CDR3 spans 14 residues. Here the CDR3 reads CASSSIVGEGEQFF. The CDR3 DNA sequence: TGCGCCAGCAGCTCAATCGTCGGGGAGGGTGAGCAGTTCTTC.

The V gene is TRBV7-3, the J gene TRBJ1-2, with D maybe TRBD1 (5 bases). The CDR3 spans 13 residues. V was clipped by 4 bases and J by 4 bases, with 10 bases between them. Germline V gives CDR1 SGHTA, CDR2 FQGTGA. The CDR3 sequence is CASSSGVGYGYTF. CDR3 nucleotides: TGTGCCAGCAGCTCGGGGGTGGGCTATGGCTACACCTTC.

Turning to this clone: Germline is not matched at one junction end, which may reflect a read error. V and J are TRBV6-2 or TRBV6-3 and TRBJ2-1; D possibly uses TRBD1 or TRBD2 (5 bases each). This CDR3 spans 12 amino acids. The germline V gene encodes CDR1 MNHEY and CDR2 SVGEGT. The CDR3 protein is CASSSPGTQILF. The CDR3 DNA reads as TGTGCCAGCAGTTCCCCCGGGACGCAAATACTCTTC.

The chain couples TRBV18 to TRBJ2-1, with D tentatively TRBD1 or TRBD2 (5 bases each). Per germline, CDR1 KGHSH and CDR2 LQKENI. V was trimmed by 0 bases and J by 7 bases, leaving 13 bases between them. This CDR3 has 15 residues. The CDR3 sequence: CASSPPLGVRNEQFF. The CDR3 DNA follows: TGTGCCAGCTCACCACCGCTGGGGGTCCGGAATGAGCAGTTCTTC.

The rearrangement links TRBV5-1 to TRBJ2-1; 9 positions match TRBD1. This CDR3 spans 16 amino acids. Germline loops: CDR1 SGHRS, CDR2 YFSETQ. Trimming removed 5 bases from V and 6 bases from J; junction bases left unmatched: 12. Written as DNA, the CDR3 is TGCGCCAGCAGTCACGGCGGGACAGGGATACGCAATGAGCAGTTCTTC. It yields the protein CASSHGGTGIRNEQFF.

The chain recombines TRBV9 with TRBJ2-1; no clear D. CDR1 SGDLS and CDR2 YYNGEE come from the germline V gene. Trimming stripped 1 base from V and 5 bases from J, with 13 bases between. This CDR3 is built from 15 residues. As DNA, the CDR3 is TGTGCCAGCAGCGTAAATGGCAACAGCCACAATGAGCAGTTCTTC. It encodes CASSVNGNSHNEQFF.